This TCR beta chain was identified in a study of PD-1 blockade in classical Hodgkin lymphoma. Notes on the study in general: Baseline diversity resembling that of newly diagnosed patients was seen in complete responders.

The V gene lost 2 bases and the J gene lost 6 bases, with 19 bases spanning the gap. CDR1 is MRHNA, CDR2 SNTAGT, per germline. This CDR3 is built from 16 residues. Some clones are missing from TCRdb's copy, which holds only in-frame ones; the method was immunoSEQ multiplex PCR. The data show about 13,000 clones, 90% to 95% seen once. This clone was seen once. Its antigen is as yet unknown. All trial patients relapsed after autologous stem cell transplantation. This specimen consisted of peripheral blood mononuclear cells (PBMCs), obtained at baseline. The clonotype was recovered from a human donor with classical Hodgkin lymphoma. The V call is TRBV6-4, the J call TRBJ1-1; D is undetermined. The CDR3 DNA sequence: TGTGCCAGCAGTGACCAAGCAGGCAAGGGCCTCTCTGAAGCTTTCTTT. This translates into CASSDQAGKGLSEAFF.